This T cell receptor (beta chain) came from a study of blood T cell repertoires in COVID-19. Study information: Samples taken during acute and convalescent COVID-19 were collected in the United States, Italy and Spain. Sources were T cells, B-cell-depleted T cells, or PBMCs; the material itself was cDNA or gDNA.

Germline-derived CDR1 and CDR2 are MNHEY and SMNVEV (reference sequence). V shed 6 bases, J shed 5 bases, and the junction held 7 bases outside the gene matches. CDR3 length: 15 residues. Per the study methods: By means of reference gene primer amplification, nucleated cell counts were estimated. Assay used: immunoSEQ multiplex PCR; TCRdb lists only in-frame clones, some missing. The D gene and trimming were derived from the DNA, and the V and J assignments and clone size from that table. This sample has roughly 100,000 clones, with around 74% found just once. The TCR comes from a woman aged 70 to 79 with acute or convalescent COVID-19. The chain couples TRBV27 to TRBJ2-5; 12 positions match TRBD1. The sequenced sample was peripheral blood. The CDR3, as DNA: TGTGCCAGCAGCGCCGGGACAGGGGGCTTCGAGACCCAGTACTTC. Residues: CASSAGTGGFETQYF.